The 2 T cell receptor beta chains below come from one sample, sequenced in a study of CD8+ T cells in alopecia areata. Following extraction, RNA underwent reverse transcription to cDNA, which served as the sequencing template. TCRdb's table, derived via immunoSEQ multiplex PCR, lists solely in-frame clones and lacks some. Observed in the sample are 1,300 to 1,500 clones, none of them singletons. What was sequenced was lesional skin. The receptors were gathered from a C3H/HeJ mouse with alopecia areata. Strain haplotype at MHC: H2-k.

Ten or more counts support this clone. Gene names denote mouse genes. The sequence runs out 4 residues before the end of the CDR3; the remainder is reconstructed from the germline J gene. The J gene is TRBJ2-7, the V gene TRBV31; possible D gene TRBD2, 6 bases. Germline CDR1 GKSSPN, CDR2 SITVG. The CDR3 is 15 amino acids. Trimming removed 0 bases at V and 0 bases at J, with 12 bases between. Incomplete CDR3 DNA: TGTGCCTGGAGTCTCCCTCGGGGGGTCTCCTAT. Translating it yields CAWSLPRGVSY. The whole CDR3 is CAWSLPRGVSYEQYF. The full variable domain, its missing parts supplied by reference TRBV31 and TRBJ2-7, is AQTIHQWPVAEIKAVGSPLSLGCTIKGKSSPNLYWYWQATGGTLQQLFYSITVGQVESVVQLNLSASRPKDDQFILSTEKLLLSHSGFYLCAWSLPRGVSYEQYFGPGTRLTVL.

This clone showed up many times. Gene labels here are mouse ones. The read comes to an end 4 residues before the CDR3 does, leaving the germline J gene to fill in the end. The chain carries TRBV13-2 and TRBJ2-1, with a weak D call TRBD1 (6 bases). Deletions cut 4 bases from V and 4 bases from J, with 9 bases between. Germline V gives CDR1 NNHNN, CDR2 SYGAGS (reference sequence). This CDR3 has 13 amino acids. The CDR3 sequence is CASGPGHYAEQFF. The DNA read from the CDR3 is TGTGCCAGCGGTCCGGGACATTATGCT.